The 14 T cell receptor beta chains reported below all come from one sample, sequenced in a study of blood T cell repertoires in COVID-19. This table comes from immunoSEQ multiplex PCR, and its TCRdb copy is limited to in-frame clones, with some not included. The sample has 250,000 to 350,000 clones, approximately 90% seen once. Sample: PBMCs or T cells enriched from blood (not recorded which). The source is a woman between 18 and 29 years old who had recovered from COVID-19.

The CDR3 loop is CASSFDRSTDTQYF. The CDR3 DNA reads TGTGCCAGCAGCTTCGACAGGAGCACAGATACGCAGTATTTT. The rearrangement uses TRBV7-9 and TRBJ2-3; a possible D gene is TRBD1 (6 bases). CDR1 is SEHNR, CDR2 FQNEAQ, per germline (reference sequence). Trimming cost V 3 bases and J 0 bases, with 7 bases left between them. The CDR3 covers 14 residues.

This clone was found many times. The chain employs TRBV2 and TRBJ1-5; D not certain. This CDR3 comprises 14 residues. Germline V CDR1 and CDR2: SNHLY, FYNNEI. Trimming left V 3 bases short and J 0 bases short, with 6 bases between. The CDR3 spells CASSESYSNQPQHF. The CDR3 DNA reads TGTGCCAGCAGTGAGTCTTATAGCAATCAGCCCCAGCATTTT.

The chain is built from TRBV7-3 and TRBJ1-1; 8 nucleotides agree with TRBD1. Germline V gene sequence: CDR1 SGHTA, CDR2 FQGTGA. CDR3 size: 16 residues. V was clipped by 5 bases and J by 4 bases; unmatched bases: 12. The chain's CDR3 is CASSVDNRGFPTEAFF. The CDR3 DNA is TGTGCCAGCAGCGTCGATAACAGGGGGTTTCCCACTGAAGCTTTCTTT.

The chain is built from TRBV12-1 and TRBJ2-1; the table's D call of TRBD2 was not tested on the DNA. TRBV12-1 is given as a pseudogene. The CDR3 has 18 residues. In DNA form, the CDR3 reads TGTGCCAGCAGCTTTGCTCCACCTAGCGGGATCCTCTACAATGAGCAGTTCTTC. Translating gives CASSFAPPSGILYNEQFF.

The chain combines TRBV7-2 with TRBJ1-6, with D uncertain. CDR3 length: 16 residues. Trimming pared 0 bases from V and 3 bases from J, leaving 9 bases between. CDR1 is SGHTA, CDR2 FQGNSA, per germline. The CDR3 sequence: CASSLAAGVYNSPLHF. The DNA for the CDR3 is TGTGCCAGCAGCTTAGCGGCGGGCGTCTATAATTCACCCCTCCACTTT.

J is TRBJ2-2 and V is TRBV7-6, with 9 bases matching TRBD1. Germline trimming cut 5 bases from V and 4 bases from J; bases unmatched to any gene: 5. From germline, CDR1 is SGHVS and CDR2 FNYEAQ. The CDR3 has 15 amino acids. The DNA for the CDR3 is TGTGCCAGCAGCACACAGGGGGCCGGCACCGGGGAGCTGTTTTTT. This gives the protein CASSTQGAGTGELFF.

The chain couples TRBV28 to TRBJ2-5; TRBD2 agrees at 7 bases. Germline values: CDR1 MDHEN, CDR2 SYDVKM. V lost 4 bases to trimming and J lost 5 bases; unmatched junction nucleotides: 10. This CDR3 has 15 amino acids. In DNA form, the CDR3 reads TGTGCCAGCAGTTCAGCGGGAACTGAGGGGGAGACCCAGTACTTC. This sequence encodes CASSSAGTEGETQYF.

J is TRBJ1-1 and V is TRBV29-1; 7 bases are a match to TRBD1. V gave up 6 bases and J gave up 5 bases; unmatched junction bases: 12. There are 14 residues in the CDR3. The germline gives CDR1 SQVTM, CDR2 ANQGSEA. CDR3 DNA sequence: TGCAGCGTCTTACTAACAGGGGTGTGGACTGAAGCTTTCTTT. Amino acids: CSVLLTGVWTEAFF.

V usage is TRBV2 and J usage is TRBJ2-1; 11 bases agree with TRBD1. There are 16 residues in the CDR3. Trimming took 1 base from V and 8 from J; bases not matched to a gene: 7. CDR1 and CDR2 (germline): SNHLY, FYNNEI. CDR3 coding DNA: TGTGCCAGCAGTGAAGACCGGGACAGGGGGTTCCATGAGCAGTTCTTC. Protein: CASSEDRDRGFHEQFF.

V usage is TRBV7-9 and J usage is TRBJ2-5; TRBD2 agrees at 7 bases. Trimming took 4 bases from V and 3 from J; bases not matched to a gene: 8. The germline gives CDR1 SEHNR, CDR2 FQNEAQ (reference sequence). The CDR3 is made up of 15 amino acids. The chain's CDR3 is CASSSRGTNEETQYF. The CDR3 DNA reads TGTGCCAGCAGCTCCCGTGGGACTAACGAAGAGACCCAGTACTTC.

The CDR3 here is CASSHRGGYTF. In DNA form, the CDR3 reads TGTGCCAGCAGCCATAGGGGGGGCTACACCTTC. The chain couples TRBV11-1 to TRBJ1-2, with D maybe TRBD1 (6 bases). Germline lookup yields CDR1 SGHAT and CDR2 FQDESV (reference sequence). V lost 5 bases and J lost 8, with 9 bases in between. The CDR3 runs 11 residues.

This clone came up once. The chain combines TRBV9 with TRBJ1-3; D not certain. CDR1 and CDR2 (germline): SGDLS, YYNGEE. The CDR3 totals 15 residues. Trimming removed 2 bases at V and 2 bases at J, with 11 bases between. The CDR3 region has the DNA TGTGCCAGCAGCGTTACGGTGAGCGCTGGAAACACCATATATTTT. Protein sequence: CASSVTVSAGNTIYF.

The V call is TRBV6-4, the J call TRBJ2-3, with a tentative D call TRBD2 (5 bases). The CDR3 spans 13 residues. V shed 8 bases and J shed 0 bases, with 9 bases lying between them. Germline loops: CDR1 MRHNA, CDR2 SNTAGT. The chain's CDR3 is CASLDSSTDTQYF. DNA of the CDR3: TGTGCCAGCCTGGACTCTAGCACAGATACGCAGTATTTT.

The chain uses TRBV27 and TRBJ2-7; 7 positions agree with TRBD1. In germline, CDR1 is MNHEY, CDR2 SMNVEV (reference sequence). V lost 4 bases and J lost 1; bases outside the gene matches: 10. This CDR3 has 16 amino acids. CDR3 residues: CASSSSPGTASYEQYF. For the CDR3, the DNA is TGTGCCAGCAGTTCCAGCCCGGGGACAGCGTCCTACGAGCAGTACTTC.